The source of this T cell receptor (beta chain) is a study of blood T cell repertoires in COVID-19. Background on the study: In each case, the material was cDNA or gDNA derived from T cells, B-cell-depleted T cells, or PBMCs.

The germline V and J ends were trimmed by 0 bases and 9 bases, with 9 bases remaining between them. The CDR3 runs 13 residues. As handled by the study authors: It was from reference gene primer amplification that nucleated cell counts were estimated. Produced via immunoSEQ multiplex PCR; TCRdb's table is partial and in-frame only. V, J and clone size are taken as reported in that table, and D and trimming were inferred from the DNA itself. Of 27,000 or so clones listed, 75% to 95% were seen once; the top ten hold less than 20%. Input material: peripheral blood. The rearrangement joins TRBV23-1 to TRBJ2-1, with D unresolved. TRBV23-1 qualifies as an ORF whose function is uncertain. This sequence was found in a human donor with active COVID-19. The donor label of this sample is uncertain. This chain's CDR3 is CASSQSEISEQFF. In DNA, the CDR3 is TGCGCCAGCAGTCAATCGGAGATCAGTGAGCAGTTCTTC.